This T cell receptor (beta chain) was captured in a study of blood T cell repertoires in COVID-19. About the research overall: Sources were T cells, B-cell-depleted T cells, or PBMCs; the material itself was cDNA or gDNA.

The data were produced by immunoSEQ multiplex PCR, yet TCRdb's version contains in-frame clones alone and is incomplete. The repertoire includes about 240,000 clones, roughly 76% of them detected once, and roughly 8% sits in the top ten. The Seattle patients joined while their infection was active and were tracked longitudinally afterward. Turning to this clone: At the DNA level, this CDR3 is encoded by other sequences in the same sample as well.

This sequence originates from a woman of 80 years or more with COVID-19, enrolled during active disease. The source material was peripheral blood.

The DNA of the CDR3 is TGTGCCAGCAGCTTACAAGGGGGGGCGTACGAGCAGTACTTC. It translates to CASSLQGGAYEQYF. The V call is TRBV7-9, the J call TRBJ2-7, with D possibly being TRBD2 (7 bases). V lost 2 bases and J 4 bases, leaving 12 bases between the germline ends. The CDR3 is 14 amino acids. CDR1 SEHNR and CDR2 FQNEAQ come from the germline V gene (reference sequence). Looking up the rest from reference TRBV7-9 and TRBJ2-7 gives the full variable domain: DTGVSQNPRHKITKRGQNVTFRCDPISEHNRLYWYRQTLGQGPEFLTYFQNEAQLEKSRLLSDRFSAERPKGSFSTLEIQRTEQGDSAMYLCASSLQGGAYEQYFGPGTRLTVT.